This T cell receptor (beta chain) comes out of a study of radiation and T cells in renal cell carcinoma. The time point was: baseline pretreatment blood. Treatment described: 15 Gy SBRT to primary tumor, nephrectomy 4 weeks later. The patient's renal cell carcinoma had clear cell pathology. Profiling relied on immunoSEQ multiplex PCR, and the TCRdb table lists in-frame clones only, not all of them. The sample lists some 100,000 clones; 82% were seen once. Overall study findings and caveats: No pretreatment tumor biopsies were available for baseline clonotypes.

As for this clone: Its antigen is not known.

The receptor was isolated from a man in his 60s with renal cell carcinoma. The sample in question was blood, obtained from a patient whose treatment included radiotherapy and nephrectomy.

CDR3 residues: CASSQEGGIHQPQHF. As DNA, the CDR3 is TGCGCCAGCAGCCAAGAGGGGGGTATACATCAGCCCCAGCATTTT. This chain joins TRBV4-1 and TRBJ1-5, with a tentative D call TRBD1 (5 bases). V was cut by 0 bases and J by 5 bases, with 11 bases left in between. Germline V gives CDR1 MGHRA, CDR2 YSYEKL. This CDR3 has 15 amino acids.